This entry is about one T cell receptor beta chain. What it binds is unknown. The CDR3 loop spans 16 amino acids. The record originates from a study of T cell responses to AZD1222 COVID-19 vaccine. The wider study: It was second doses at about 4 or about 12 weeks that were pooled. General study findings and limits: Just five to seven people given AZD1222 tested seropositive at baseline. Unmutated regions of variants are reportedly targeted by nearly half of spike-specific TCRs.

Libraries were prepared by immunoSEQ multiplex PCR; TCRdb keeps only in-frame clonotypes and omits some of them. The sample consists of around 120,000 clones, roughly 89% of them appearing once. The source is an adult in good health. The J gene is TRBJ2-5, the V gene TRBV21-1; the tabulated D call, TRBD2, remains unverified against the DNA. TRBV21-1 is assigned pseudogene status. This sample comprised peripheral blood, obtained on day 0 of AZD1222 vaccination. CDR3 sequence reads: CASSPRTSGIQETQYF. The CDR3 DNA reads as TGTGCCAGCAGCCCCCGGACTAGCGGGATACAAGAGACCCAGTACTTC.